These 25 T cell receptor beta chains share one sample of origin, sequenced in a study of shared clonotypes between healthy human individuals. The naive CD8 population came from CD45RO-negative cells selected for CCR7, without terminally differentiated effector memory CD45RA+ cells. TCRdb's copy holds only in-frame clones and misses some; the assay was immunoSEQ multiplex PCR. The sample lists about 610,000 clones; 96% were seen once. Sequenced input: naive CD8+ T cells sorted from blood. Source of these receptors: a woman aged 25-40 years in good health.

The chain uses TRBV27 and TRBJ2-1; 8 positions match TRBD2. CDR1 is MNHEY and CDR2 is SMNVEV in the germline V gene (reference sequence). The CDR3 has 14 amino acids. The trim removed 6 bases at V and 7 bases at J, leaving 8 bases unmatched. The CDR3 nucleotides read TGTGCCAGCAGCGGTAGCGGGATCTTGAATGAGCAGTTCTTC. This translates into CASSGSGILNEQFF.

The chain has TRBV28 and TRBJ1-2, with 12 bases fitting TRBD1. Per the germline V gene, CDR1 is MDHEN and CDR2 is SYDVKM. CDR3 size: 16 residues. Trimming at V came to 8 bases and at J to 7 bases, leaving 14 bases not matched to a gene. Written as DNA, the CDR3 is TGTGCCAGCGCCAATTCCGGGACAGGGGGCGCAGGTGGCTACACCTTC. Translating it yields CASANSGTGGAGGYTF.

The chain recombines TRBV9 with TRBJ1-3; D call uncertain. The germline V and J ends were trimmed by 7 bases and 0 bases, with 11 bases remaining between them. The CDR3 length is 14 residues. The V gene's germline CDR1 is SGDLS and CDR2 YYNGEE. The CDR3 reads CASAGLSSGNTIYF. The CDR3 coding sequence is TGTGCCAGCGCCGGGCTTAGCTCTGGAAACACCATATATTTT.

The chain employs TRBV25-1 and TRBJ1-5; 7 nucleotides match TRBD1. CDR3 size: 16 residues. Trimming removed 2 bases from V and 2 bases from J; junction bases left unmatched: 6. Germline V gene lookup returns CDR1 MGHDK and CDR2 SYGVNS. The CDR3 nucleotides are TGTGCCAGCAGTGAAGCGACAGGGACTGGCAATCAGCCCCAGCATTTT. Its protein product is CASSEATGTGNQPQHF.

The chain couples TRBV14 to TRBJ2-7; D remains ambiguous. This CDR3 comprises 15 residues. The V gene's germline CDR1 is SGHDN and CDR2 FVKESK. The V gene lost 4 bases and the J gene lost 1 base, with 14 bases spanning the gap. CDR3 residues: CASSLYGTQSYEQYF. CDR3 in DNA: TGTGCCAGCAGCCTTTACGGCACCCAATCCTACGAGCAGTACTTC.

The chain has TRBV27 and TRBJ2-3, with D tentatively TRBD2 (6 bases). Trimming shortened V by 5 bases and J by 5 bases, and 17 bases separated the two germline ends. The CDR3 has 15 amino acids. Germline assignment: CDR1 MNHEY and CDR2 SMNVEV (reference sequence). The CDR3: CASSLGRGTRDTQYF. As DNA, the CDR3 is TGTGCCAGCAGTCTCGGGAGAGGAACGAGAGATACGCAGTATTTT.

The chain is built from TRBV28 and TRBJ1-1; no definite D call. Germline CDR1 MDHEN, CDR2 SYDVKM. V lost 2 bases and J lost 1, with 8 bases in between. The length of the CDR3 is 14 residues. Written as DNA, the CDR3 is TGTGCCAGCAGTTTAGCTAGGAGGAACACTGAAGCTTTCTTT. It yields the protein CASSLARRNTEAFF.

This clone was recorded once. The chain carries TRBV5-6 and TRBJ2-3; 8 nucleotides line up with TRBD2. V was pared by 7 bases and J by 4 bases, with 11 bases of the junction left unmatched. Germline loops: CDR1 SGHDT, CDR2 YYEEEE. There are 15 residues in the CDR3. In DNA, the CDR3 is TGTGCCAGCTCGGGGGAGCGGGGGTGGGCAGATACGCAGTATTTT. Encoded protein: CASSGERGWADTQYF.

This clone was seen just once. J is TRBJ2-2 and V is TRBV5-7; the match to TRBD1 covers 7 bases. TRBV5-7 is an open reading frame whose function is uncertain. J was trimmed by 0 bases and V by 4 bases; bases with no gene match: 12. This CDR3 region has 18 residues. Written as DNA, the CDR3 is TGTGCCAGCAGCAGCCCGACAGGGACCCTTGCGAACACCGGGGAGCTGTTTTTT. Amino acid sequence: CASSSPTGTLANTGELFF.

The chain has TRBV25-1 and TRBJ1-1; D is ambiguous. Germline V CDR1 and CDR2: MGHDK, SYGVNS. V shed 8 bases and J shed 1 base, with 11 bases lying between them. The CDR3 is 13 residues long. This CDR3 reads CASGRTENTEAFF. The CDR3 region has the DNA TGTGCCAGCGGCAGAACAGAGAACACTGAAGCTTTCTTT.

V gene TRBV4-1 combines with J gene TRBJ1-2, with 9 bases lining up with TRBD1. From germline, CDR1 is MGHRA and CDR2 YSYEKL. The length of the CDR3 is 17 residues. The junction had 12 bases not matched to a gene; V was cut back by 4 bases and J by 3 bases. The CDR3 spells CASSRSRGTGYDYGYTF. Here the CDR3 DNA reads TGCGCCAGCAGCCGCTCCAGGGGGACAGGGTATGACTATGGCTACACCTTC.

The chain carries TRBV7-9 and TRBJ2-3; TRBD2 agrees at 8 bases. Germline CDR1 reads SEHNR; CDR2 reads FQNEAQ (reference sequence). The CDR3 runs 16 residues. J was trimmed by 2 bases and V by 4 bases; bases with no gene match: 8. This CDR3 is CASSSSLAEHTDTQYF. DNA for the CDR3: TGTGCCAGCAGCTCCTCACTAGCGGAGCACACAGATACGCAGTATTTT. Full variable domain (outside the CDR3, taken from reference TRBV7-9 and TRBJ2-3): DTGVSQNPRHKITKRGQNVTFRCDPISEHNRLYWYRQTLGQGPEFLTYFQNEAQLEKSRLLSDRFSAERPKGSFSTLEIQRTEQGDSAMYLCASSSSLAEHTDTQYFGPGTRLTVL.

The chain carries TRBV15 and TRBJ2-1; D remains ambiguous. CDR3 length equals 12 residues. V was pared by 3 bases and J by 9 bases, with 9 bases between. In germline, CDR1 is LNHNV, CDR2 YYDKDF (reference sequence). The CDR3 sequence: CATSRDGPEQFF. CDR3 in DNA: TGTGCCACCAGCAGGGACGGCCCTGAGCAGTTCTTC.

This chain's CDR3 is CASSLSGSSSEQYF. The CDR3 nucleotides read TGTGCCAGCAGCTTATCCGGCTCCTCCTCAGAGCAGTACTTC. The chain carries TRBV7-9 and TRBJ2-7; D is unclear. V was cut by 2 bases and J by 7 bases, with 15 bases left in between. Per germline, CDR1 SEHNR and CDR2 FQNEAQ (reference sequence). This CDR3 has 14 residues.

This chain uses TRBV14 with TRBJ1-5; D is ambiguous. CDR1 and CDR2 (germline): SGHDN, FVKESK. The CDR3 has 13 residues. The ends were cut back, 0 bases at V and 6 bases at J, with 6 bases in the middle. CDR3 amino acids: CASSQDPLQPQHF. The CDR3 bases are TGTGCCAGCAGCCAAGATCCCCTTCAGCCCCAGCATTTT.

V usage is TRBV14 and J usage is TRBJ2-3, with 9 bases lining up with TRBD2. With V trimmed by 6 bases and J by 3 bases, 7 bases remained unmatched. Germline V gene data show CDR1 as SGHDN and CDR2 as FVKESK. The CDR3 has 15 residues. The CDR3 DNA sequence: TGTGCCAGCAGGCCCCGAGCGGGAGGTACAGATACGCAGTATTTT. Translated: CASRPRAGGTDTQYF.

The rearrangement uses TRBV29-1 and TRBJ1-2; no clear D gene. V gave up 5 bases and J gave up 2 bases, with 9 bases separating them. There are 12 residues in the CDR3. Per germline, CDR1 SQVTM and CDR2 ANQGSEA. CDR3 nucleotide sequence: TGCAGCGTTATGCCCGACAACTATGGCTACACCTTC. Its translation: CSVMPDNYGYTF.

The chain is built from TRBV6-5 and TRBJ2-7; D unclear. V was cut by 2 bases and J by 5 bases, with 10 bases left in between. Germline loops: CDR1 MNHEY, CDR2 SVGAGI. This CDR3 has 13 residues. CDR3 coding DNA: TGTGCCAGCAGTTACGGGCCCCCCAACGAGCAGTACTTC. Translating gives CASSYGPPNEQYF.

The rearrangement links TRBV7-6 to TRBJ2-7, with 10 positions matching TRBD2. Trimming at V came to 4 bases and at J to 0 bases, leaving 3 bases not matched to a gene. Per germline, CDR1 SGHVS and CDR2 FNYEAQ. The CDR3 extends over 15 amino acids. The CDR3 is CASSSGTSASYEQYF. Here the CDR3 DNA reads TGTGCCAGCAGCTCCGGGACTAGCGCCTCCTACGAGCAGTACTTC.

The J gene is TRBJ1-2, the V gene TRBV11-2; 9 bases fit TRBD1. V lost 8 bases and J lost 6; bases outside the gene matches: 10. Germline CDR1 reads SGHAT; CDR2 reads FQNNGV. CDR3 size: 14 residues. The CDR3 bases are TGTGCCAGCTATTCCGACGGGACAGGGAATGGCTACACCTTC. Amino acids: CASYSDGTGNGYTF.

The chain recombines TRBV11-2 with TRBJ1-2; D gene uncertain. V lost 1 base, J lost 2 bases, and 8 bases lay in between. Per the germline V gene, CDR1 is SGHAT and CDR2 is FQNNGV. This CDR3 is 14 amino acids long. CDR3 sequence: CASSLVAANYGYTF. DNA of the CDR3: TGTGCCAGCAGCTTAGTAGCCGCCAACTATGGCTACACCTTC.

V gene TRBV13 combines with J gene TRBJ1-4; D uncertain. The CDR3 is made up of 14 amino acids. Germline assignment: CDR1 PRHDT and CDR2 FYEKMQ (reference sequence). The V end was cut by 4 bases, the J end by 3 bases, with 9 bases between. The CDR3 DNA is TGTGCCAGCAGCTCCCAGCGGCCTAATGAAAAACTGTTTTTT. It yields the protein CASSSQRPNEKLFF.

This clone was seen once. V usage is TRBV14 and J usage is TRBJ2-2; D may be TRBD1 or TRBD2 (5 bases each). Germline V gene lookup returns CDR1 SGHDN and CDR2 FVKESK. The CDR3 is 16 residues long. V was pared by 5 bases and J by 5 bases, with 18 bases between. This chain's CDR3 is CASSERGVWGTGELFF. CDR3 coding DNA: TGTGCCAGCAGCGAAAGAGGGGTTTGGGGGACCGGGGAGCTGTTTTTT.

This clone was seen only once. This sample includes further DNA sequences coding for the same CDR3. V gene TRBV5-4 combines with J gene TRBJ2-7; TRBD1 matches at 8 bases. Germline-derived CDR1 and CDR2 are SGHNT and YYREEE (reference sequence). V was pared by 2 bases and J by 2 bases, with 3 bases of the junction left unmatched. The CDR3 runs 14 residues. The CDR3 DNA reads TGTGCCAGCAGCTTAGGACAGGGAGCCTACGAGCAGTACTTC. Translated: CASSLGQGAYEQYF.

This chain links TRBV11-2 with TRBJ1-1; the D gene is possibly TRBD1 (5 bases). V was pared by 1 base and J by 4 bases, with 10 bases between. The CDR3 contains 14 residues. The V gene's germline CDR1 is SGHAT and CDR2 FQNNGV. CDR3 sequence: CASSLAGGVTEAFF. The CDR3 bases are TGTGCCAGCAGCTTAGCCGGGGGAGTCACTGAAGCTTTCTTT.